This T cell receptor beta chain was profiled in a study of tumor and adjacent non-tumor tissue in lung cancer. Background on the study: The cohort had around twelve adenocarcinoma, a couple of squamous cell and 1 small cell patients. Regarding the study as a whole: Compared with tumor, normal lung showed significantly lower TCR diversity. Patients with more diverse tumor TCRs had worse survival. In normal lung, the top 100 clones were significantly more dominant than in tumor.

Concerning this clonotype itself: Its antigen is unidentified. At one of its ends the junction is not consistent with the germline gene, which may arise from a read error.

This sample's RNA came from whole unsorted tissue. The normal lung tissue was taken more than 3 cm from the tumor edge. Germline-derived CDR1 and CDR2 are MGHRA and YSYEKL. The CDR3 has 15 amino acids. Three rounds of nested PCR, following a modified ARM-PCR protocol, produced the TCRbeta library. TCRdb itself ran the multiplex PCR reads through MiXCR, one entry per CDR3 protein. Of approximately 47,000 distinct CDR3 sequences detected, around 67% appear once; the ten largest clones hold approximately 28%. The specimen was distant non-tumor lung tissue. V and J are TRBV4-1 and TRBJ2-1; 7 nucleotides align to TRBD1. The origin of this receptor is a woman aged 70-85 years with non-small cell lung cancer. In DNA, the CDR3 is TGCGCCAGTAGCCAAGATCTGACAGGGTGTCAGGGGCAGTTCTTC. Its translation: CASSQDLTGCQGQFF.